Listed here are 32 T cell receptor beta chains from one sample, sequenced in a study of blood T cell repertoires in COVID-19. Clones were sequenced by immunoSEQ multiplex PCR, and TCRdb holds only the in-frame ones, with some missing. The sample lists about 200,000 clones; roughly 85% were seen once. The specimen was peripheral blood. All receptors derive from a man in his sixties with active or convalescent COVID-19.

The chain uses TRBV5-1 and TRBJ1-1, with 7 nucleotides matching TRBD1. This CDR3 has 14 amino acids. The germline gives CDR1 SGHRS, CDR2 YFSETQ. Trimming took 6 bases from V and 4 from J; bases not matched to a gene: 9. The CDR3 is CASTSGGISTEAFF. CDR3 nucleotide sequence: TGCGCCAGCACCTCAGGGGGTATCTCCACTGAAGCTTTCTTT.

This chain connects TRBV23-1 to TRBJ1-2, with 9 bases identical to TRBD1. TRBV23-1 is an open reading frame whose function is uncertain. This CDR3 region has 15 residues. V was pared by 6 bases and J by 6 bases, with 11 bases of the junction left unmatched. The CDR3 spells CASSRKWGQGDGYTF. DNA of the CDR3: TGCGCCAGCAGCCGAAAATGGGGACAGGGAGATGGCTACACCTTC.

The genes are TRBV19 and TRBJ2-3, with no clear D. This CDR3 contains 14 residues. V was cut by 1 base and J by 5 bases, with 10 bases left in between. The germline V gene encodes CDR1 LNHDA and CDR2 SQIVND (reference sequence). Here the CDR3 DNA reads TGTGCCAGTAGTATAGGTAGCTCATTAGATACGCAGTATTTT. This gives the protein CASSIGSSLDTQYF.

This rearrangement joins TRBV6-5 to TRBJ1-2, with D perhaps TRBD1 (5 bases). Germline CDR1 reads MNHEY; CDR2 reads SVGAGI. The V gene lost 7 bases and the J gene lost 2 bases, with 14 bases spanning the gap. The CDR3 runs to 14 residues. CDR3 amino acids: CASKRQTTNYGYTF. The CDR3 bases are TGTGCCAGCAAGCGACAGACCACCAACTATGGCTACACCTTC.

The chain combines TRBV6-1 with TRBJ1-2, with 7 positions matching TRBD1. V gave up 2 bases and J gave up 4 bases; unmatched junction bases: 4. The germline V gene encodes CDR1 MNHNS and CDR2 SASEGT. The CDR3 contains 14 residues. CDR3 amino acids: CASSEQQGSYGYTF. The CDR3 DNA sequence: TGTGCCAGCAGTGAACAACAGGGGAGCTATGGCTACACCTTC.

The CDR3 nucleotides read TGTGCCAGCAGCTCCACACTAGCGTCCGAGCAGTACTTC. Protein: CASSSTLASEQYF. This chain joins TRBV11-1 and TRBJ2-7; 7 nucleotides match TRBD2. The CDR3 has 13 amino acids. Per the germline V gene, CDR1 is SGHAT and CDR2 is FQDESV (reference sequence). V shed 4 bases, J shed 6 bases, and the junction held 6 bases outside the gene matches. The variable domain in full, completed from reference TRBV11-1 and TRBJ2-7, reads EAEVAQSPRYKITEKSQAVAFWCDPISGHATLYWYRQILGQGPELLVQFQDESVVDDSQLPKDRFSAERLKGVDSTLKIQPAELGDSAMYLCASSSTLASEQYFGPGTRLTVT.

The chain employs TRBV5-1 and TRBJ2-1; tentative D call: TRBD1 (6 bases). Trimming took 4 bases from V and 3 from J, leaving 14 bases between them. The CDR3 is 15 residues long. From germline, CDR1 is SGHRS and CDR2 YFSETQ. The CDR3 DNA follows: TGCGCCAGCAGCGCCACGGGGACACGCTACAATGAGCAGTTCTTC. Translation: CASSATGTRYNEQFF.

The chain recombines TRBV5-1 with TRBJ2-1; unclear D gene. The V end lost 2 bases, the J end lost 7 bases, and 7 bases lay between the germline ends. The CDR3 contains 12 residues. The germline gives CDR1 SGHRS, CDR2 YFSETQ. CDR3 DNA sequence: TGCGCCAGCAGCTTTTCAGTGAATGAGCAGTTCTTC. It translates to CASSFSVNEQFF.

The chain uses TRBV11-1 and TRBJ2-1, with TRBD2 matching over 9 bases. CDR1 and CDR2 (germline): SGHAT, FQDESV (reference sequence). V shed 5 bases and J 6 bases; nucleotides not matched to a gene: 11. This CDR3 is 16 amino acids long. CDR3 residues: CASSPEGSGGSNEQFF. CDR3 DNA: TGTGCCAGCAGCCCCGAAGGAAGCGGGGGGTCCAATGAGCAGTTCTTC.

This clone was counted once. V gene TRBV11-2 combines with J gene TRBJ1-1; no definite D call. This CDR3 has 14 residues. Germline CDR1 reads SGHAT; CDR2 reads FQNNGV. The V gene lost 0 bases and the J gene lost 4 bases, with 9 bases spanning the gap. The CDR3 DNA reads TGTGCCAGCAGCTTAGAGTTGAGAGGCACTGAAGCTTTCTTT. Translation gives CASSLELRGTEAFF.

This CDR3 is CASSSEVAVGPYGYTF. In DNA, the CDR3 is TGCGCCAGCAGCTCGGAAGTGGCCGTGGGGCCCTATGGCTACACCTTC. The J gene is TRBJ1-2, the V gene TRBV5-1, with D possibly matching TRBD1 (5 bases). With 3 bases removed from V and 4 bases from J, the gap between germline ends came to 19 bases. This CDR3 contains 16 residues. Germline V CDR1 and CDR2: SGHRS, YFSETQ.

This clone appeared a single time. The rearrangement uses TRBV7-2 and TRBJ1-1; 8 bases align to TRBD1. Per the germline V gene, CDR1 is SGHTA and CDR2 is FQGNSA. The CDR3 has 17 amino acids. V was clipped by 5 bases and J by 5 bases; unmatched bases: 16. CDR3 sequence (DNA): TGTGCCAGCAGCCCCTCGTTCAGTAACAGGGGGTATACTGAAGCTTTCTTT. Its protein product is CASSPSFSNRGYTEAFF.

This clone was counted once. The chain carries TRBV2 and TRBJ2-1, with 8 bases aligning to TRBD2. The CDR3 totals 16 residues. V shed 4 bases, J shed 2 bases, and the junction held 7 bases outside the gene matches. Germline assignment: CDR1 SNHLY and CDR2 FYNNEI. For the CDR3, the DNA is TGTGCCAGCAGTGGGCCGGAGCGGGGGCCCTACAATGAGCAGTTCTTC. Protein product: CASSGPERGPYNEQFF.

Details on this clone: The same CDR3 arises from other DNA sequences in this sample as well. For the CDR3, the DNA is TGCGCCAGCAGCTTGGGGCTAGCGGGGGGACTCTACAATGAGCAGTTCTTC. Translation gives CASSLGLAGGLYNEQFF. The chain links TRBV5-1 to TRBJ2-1, with 11 bases lining up with TRBD2. With 0 bases clipped from V and 3 bases from J, the junction kept 5 bases outside the gene matches. CDR3 length equals 17 residues. Germline CDR1 reads SGHRS; CDR2 reads YFSETQ.

This rearrangement joins TRBV30 to TRBJ2-3; D is possibly TRBD2 (6 bases). Germline values: CDR1 GTSNPN, CDR2 SVGIG (reference sequence). This CDR3 has 14 residues. Trimming took off 2 bases at V and 0 bases at J, with 9 bases between the two ends. The CDR3, as DNA: TGTGCCTGGAGTCCAGGGAGGAGCACAGATACGCAGTATTTT. Protein product: CAWSPGRSTDTQYF.

The gene calls are TRBV19 and TRBJ1-2, with D maybe TRBD1 (5 bases). Trimming shortened V by 4 bases and J by 1 base, and 13 bases separated the two germline ends. The CDR3 sequence is 15 residues long. In germline, CDR1 is LNHDA, CDR2 SQIVND (reference sequence). The CDR3 loop reads CASSKGQGINYGYTF. CDR3 coding DNA: TGTGCCAGTAGTAAGGGGCAGGGTATTAACTATGGCTACACCTTC. Supplemented by reference TRBV19 and TRBJ1-2, the full variable domain reads DGGITQSPKYLFRKEGQNVTLSCEQNLNHDAMYWYRQDPGQGLRLIYYSQIVNDFQKGDIAEGYSVSREKKESFPLTVTSAQKNPTAFYLCASSKGQGINYGYTFGSGTRLTVV.

This clone was counted once. The V and J genes are TRBV11-2 and TRBJ2-2, with TRBD1 identical over 10 bases. The ends lost 5 bases at V and 5 bases at J; junction bases unmatched: 11. The CDR3 has 17 amino acids. Looked up from germline, CDR1 is SGHAT and CDR2 is FQNNGV. Here the CDR3 reads CASSTTTGGGRTGELFF. The CDR3 nucleotides are TGTGCCAGCAGCACTACGACAGGGGGCGGTCGAACCGGGGAGCTGTTTTTT.

The V and J genes are TRBV7-9 and TRBJ1-2; tentatively, D is TRBD1 (5 bases). This CDR3 is 13 amino acids long. Per germline, CDR1 SEHNR and CDR2 FQNEAQ (reference sequence). The V end lost 3 bases, the J end lost 3 bases, and 8 bases lay between the germline ends. DNA for the CDR3: TGTGCCAGCAGCTTGACAGAACACTATGGCTACACCTTC. Translation gives CASSLTEHYGYTF.

The CDR3 loop reads CASSLGASTGELFF. The DNA of the CDR3 is TGTGCCAGCAGCTTAGGGGCAAGCACCGGGGAGCTGTTTTTT. The chain has TRBV7-2 and TRBJ2-2; unclear D gene. Trimming removed 1 base at V and 4 bases at J, with 7 bases between. CDR3 size: 14 residues. CDR1 and CDR2 (germline): SGHTA, FQGNSA. Using reference TRBV7-2 and TRBJ2-2 for the parts outside the CDR3, the full variable domain is GAGVSQSPSNKVTEKGKDVELRCDPISGHTALYWYRQSLGQGLEFLIYFQGNSAPDKSGLPSDRFSAERTGGSVSTLTIQRTQQEDSAVYLCASSLGASTGELFFGEGSRLTVL.

This sequence joins TRBV25-1 and TRBJ2-2; D perhaps matches TRBD1 (6 bases). Trimming took 5 bases from V and 6 from J, leaving 13 bases between them. Germline V lookup: CDR1 MGHDK, CDR2 SYGVNS. This CDR3 has 14 amino acids. The CDR3 sequence: CASSSHREPGELFF. The CDR3, as DNA: TGTGCCAGCAGTTCCCACAGGGAACCCGGGGAGCTGTTTTTT.

The chain carries TRBV7-9 and TRBJ1-5; D might be TRBD1 (6 bases). Trimming took 5 bases from V and 2 from J, leaving 19 bases between them. Germline-derived CDR1 and CDR2 are SEHNR and FQNEAQ (reference sequence). The CDR3 sequence is 17 residues long. The CDR3 bases are TGTGCCAGCAGCCCCGGGACACTTTTCGGAGGCAATCAGCCCCAGCATTTT. The encoded protein is CASSPGTLFGGNQPQHF.

V and J are TRBV7-2 and TRBJ2-1; 7 nucleotides line up with TRBD2. The CDR3 totals 15 residues. The V gene's germline CDR1 is SGHTA and CDR2 FQGNSA. Trimming at V came to 0 bases and at J to 3 bases, leaving 2 bases not matched to a gene. Here the CDR3 reads CASSLAWGGYNEQFF. CDR3 DNA: TGTGCCAGCAGCTTAGCTTGGGGGGGCTACAATGAGCAGTTCTTC.

On this clone itself: At one end, the junction sequence differs from germline, possibly due to a read error. The chain joins TRBV15 to TRBJ2-7, with TRBD2 identical over 7 bases. Looked up from germline, CDR1 is LNHNV and CDR2 is YYDKDF (reference sequence). The CDR3 length is 12 residues. CDR3 DNA sequence: TGTACCACCGGGGAGGGACCCTACGAGCAGTACTTC. Translating it yields CTTGEGPYEQYF.

The chain joins TRBV18 to TRBJ1-1, with D possibly matching TRBD1 (6 bases). Germline loops: CDR1 KGHSH, CDR2 LQKENI. V was cut by 1 base and J by 3 bases, with 12 bases left in between. This CDR3 comprises 15 residues. CDR3 nucleotide sequence: TGTGCCAGCTCACCACTCCTACAGGGTCACACTGAAGCTTTCTTT. Its translation: CASSPLLQGHTEAFF.

The rearrangement uses TRBV2 and TRBJ1-3; 9 nucleotides align to TRBD1. V lost 4 bases, J lost 1 base, and 2 bases stayed unmatched. Looked up from germline, CDR1 is SNHLY and CDR2 is FYNNEI. The CDR3 covers 15 residues. CDR3 in amino acids: CASSGGQGSGNTIYF. The CDR3 nucleotides read TGTGCCAGCAGTGGGGGACAGGGATCTGGAAACACCATATATTTT.

The chain recombines TRBV2 with TRBJ1-4, with 7 nucleotides matching TRBD1. Trimming cost V 6 bases and J 1 base; bases outside gene matches: 5. CDR3 length: 15 amino acids. Germline loops: CDR1 SNHLY, CDR2 FYNNEI. For the CDR3, the DNA is TGTGCCAGCAGGGGCAGACAGGGAACTAATGAAAAACTGTTTTTT. This translates into CASRGRQGTNEKLFF.

The J gene is TRBJ1-2, the V gene TRBV6-5; TRBD1 matches 8 bases. Germline V gene lookup returns CDR1 MNHEY and CDR2 SVGAGI. With V trimmed by 2 bases and J by 2 bases, 7 bases remained unmatched. This CDR3 has 16 residues. CDR3 region: CASSYAGGASNYGYTF. CDR3 in DNA: TGTGCCAGCAGTTACGCAGGGGGCGCATCGAACTATGGCTACACCTTC.

The chain recombines TRBV12-5 with TRBJ2-3; D is perhaps TRBD2 (5 bases). The CDR3 totals 14 residues. Germline V gene lookup returns CDR1 LGHNT and CDR2 FRNRAP. V gave up 5 bases and J gave up 0 bases, with 9 bases separating them. The CDR3 region is CASGPRGSTDTQYF. The CDR3 bases are TGTGCTAGTGGTCCCCGGGGAAGCACAGATACGCAGTATTTT.

This chain connects TRBV20-1 to TRBJ2-1; tentatively, D is TRBD1 (5 bases). CDR3 length: 11 amino acids. Between the trimmed V and J ends, which lost 4 bases and 12 bases, there was a span of 13 bases. The V gene's germline CDR1 is DFQATT and CDR2 SNEGSKA (reference sequence). CDR3 bases: TGCAGTGCTAAGGGCCTCCAGGGGCAGTTCTTC. Protein: CSAKGLQGQFF.

The J gene is TRBJ2-7, the V gene TRBV5-1; 9 nucleotides agree with TRBD1. The CDR3 extends over 14 amino acids. CDR1 and CDR2 from the germline V gene are SGHRS and YFSETQ. The ends lost 4 bases at V and 5 bases at J; junction bases unmatched: 7. The CDR3 nucleotides read TGCGCCAGCAGCATTCCGGGACAGGGAGACGAGCAGTACTTC. It encodes CASSIPGQGDEQYF.

The chain couples TRBV5-1 to TRBJ1-4; a weak D match, TRBD1 (6 bases). The germline gives CDR1 SGHRS, CDR2 YFSETQ. CDR3 size: 14 residues. Trimming took 0 bases from V and 8 from J, leaving 11 bases between them. The chain's CDR3 is CASSLDRVGEKLFF. The CDR3 nucleotides are TGCGCCAGCAGCTTGGACAGGGTGGGGGAAAAACTGTTTTTT.

The V gene is TRBV2, the J gene TRBJ2-7; no clear D gene. This CDR3 has 13 residues. CDR1 is SNHLY, CDR2 FYNNEI, per germline. Between the trimmed V and J ends, which lost 5 bases and 0 bases, there was a span of 8 bases. Here the CDR3 reads CASSREDSYEQYF. CDR3 in DNA: TGTGCCAGCAGTCGAGAGGACTCCTACGAGCAGTACTTC.